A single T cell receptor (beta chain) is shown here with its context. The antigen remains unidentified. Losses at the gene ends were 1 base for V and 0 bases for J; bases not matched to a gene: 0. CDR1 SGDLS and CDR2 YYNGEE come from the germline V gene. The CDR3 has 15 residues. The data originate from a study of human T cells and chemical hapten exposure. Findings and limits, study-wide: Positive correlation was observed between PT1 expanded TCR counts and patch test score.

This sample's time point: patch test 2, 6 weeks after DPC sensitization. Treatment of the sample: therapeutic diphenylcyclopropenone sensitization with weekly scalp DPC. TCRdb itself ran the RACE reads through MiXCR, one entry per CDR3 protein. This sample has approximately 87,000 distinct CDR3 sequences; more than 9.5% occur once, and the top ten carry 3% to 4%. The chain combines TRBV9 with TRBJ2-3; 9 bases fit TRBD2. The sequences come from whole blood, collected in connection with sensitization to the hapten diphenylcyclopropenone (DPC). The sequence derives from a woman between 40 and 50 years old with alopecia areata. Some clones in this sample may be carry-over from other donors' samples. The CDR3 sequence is CASSVLAGSTDTQYF. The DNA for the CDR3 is TGTGCCAGCAGCGTACTAGCGGGGAGCACAGATACGCAGTATTTT. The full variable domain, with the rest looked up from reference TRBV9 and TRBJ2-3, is DSGVTQTPKHLITATGQRVTLRCSPRSGDLSVYWYQQSLDQGLQFLIQYYNGEERAKGNILERFSAQQFPDLHSELNLSSLELGDSALYFCASSVLAGSTDTQYFGPGTRLTVL.